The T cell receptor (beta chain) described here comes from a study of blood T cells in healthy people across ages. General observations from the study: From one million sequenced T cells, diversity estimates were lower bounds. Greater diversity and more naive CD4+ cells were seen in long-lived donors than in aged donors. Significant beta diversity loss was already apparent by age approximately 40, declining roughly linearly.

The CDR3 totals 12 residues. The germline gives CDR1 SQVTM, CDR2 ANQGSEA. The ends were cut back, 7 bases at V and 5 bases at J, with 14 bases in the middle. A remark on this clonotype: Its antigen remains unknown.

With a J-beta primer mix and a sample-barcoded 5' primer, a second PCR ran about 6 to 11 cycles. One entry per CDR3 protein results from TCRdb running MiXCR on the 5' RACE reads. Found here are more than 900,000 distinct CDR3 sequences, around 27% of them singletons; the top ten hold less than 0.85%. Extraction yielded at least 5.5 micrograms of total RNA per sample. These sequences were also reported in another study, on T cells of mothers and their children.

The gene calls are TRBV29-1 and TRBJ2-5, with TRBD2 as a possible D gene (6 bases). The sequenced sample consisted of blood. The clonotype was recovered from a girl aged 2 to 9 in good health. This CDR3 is CSELQEGETQYF. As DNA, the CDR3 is TGCAGCGAGCTACAGGAGGGGGAGACCCAGTACTTC.